This TCR beta chain is from a study of T cell repertoires in cytomegalovirus infection. The overall study: Recently identified HLA-C-restricted CMV epitopes were used, and well-studied HLA-B-restricted CMV epitopes were used as well. An indication of both CMV infection and matching HLA type came from public TCR beta signatures.

Study-wide results and limits: The ex vivo response showed dominance by HLA-C-restricted CMV-specific TCR beta clonotypes. Carriers of CMV plus the relevant HLA were identified by cumulative public TCR beta family frequency.

Via MiXCR, TCRdb re-called the reads, giving one row per CDR3 protein. The repertoire holds tens of thousands of distinct CDR3 sequences, 20% to 25% seen once, with approximately 61% in the top ten. This CDR3 comprises 17 residues. Looked up from germline, CDR1 is SGHVS and CDR2 is FQNEAQ. The V and J ends lost 1 base and 4 bases, in that order; junction bases with no gene match: 7. This clonotype showed up just a few times. Its antigen remains unknown. The sequences come from CD8+ T cells from cultured PBMCs, collected from culture after CMV antigen stimulation. The V call is TRBV7-8, the J call TRBJ2-2; TRBD1 matches 9 bases. This TCR came from a human donor in good health (CMV status not recorded). Some clones in this sample may be carry-over from other donors' samples. The CDR3 DNA is TGTGCCAGCAGCTTAGAAACCCTGACAGGGGGCACCGGGGAGCTGTTTTTT. This gives the protein CASSLETLTGGTGELFF. Full variable domain (outside the CDR3, taken from reference TRBV7-8 and TRBJ2-2): GAGVSQSPRYKVAKRGQDVALRCDPISGHVSLFWYQQALGQGPEFLTYFQNEAQLDKSGLPSDRFFAERPEGSVSTLKIQRTQQEDSAVYLCASSLETLTGGTGELFFGEGSRLTVL.